The present entry profiles one TCR beta chain with its context. The target antigen is unknown. Every isolated RNA sample was fully reverse transcribed, so sequencing captured expressed TCRB transcripts. Assay used: immunoSEQ multiplex PCR; TCRdb lists only in-frame clones, some missing. The sample has about 230,000 clones, 9.6% seen once; the top ten hold 0.034%. The sample belongs to a study of beta chain features in type 1 diabetes. On the study more broadly: Researchers looked at about 110 million sorted cells across all samples.

Per the germline V gene, CDR1 is SGHDT and CDR2 is YYEEEE. The CDR3 is 15 residues long. Trimming removed 3 bases from V and 2 bases from J; junction bases left unmatched: 2. Findings of the study overall: Using cDNA template may skew counts toward highly expressing activated cells.

Sequencing was carried out using naive CD4+ T cells from blood. The V and J genes are TRBV5-6 and TRBJ2-6; 7 bases fit TRBD1. This TCR was sampled from a woman under 30 in good health. Here the CDR3 reads CASSYGTAGANVLTF. The CDR3 DNA reads as TGTGCCAGCAGCTATGGGACAGCTGGGGCCAACGTCCTGACTTTC. Full variable domain (rest looked up from reference TRBV5-6 and TRBJ2-6): DAGVTQSPTHLIKTRGQQVTLRCSPKSGHDTVSWYQQALGQGPQFIFQYYEEEERQRGNFPDRFSGHQFPNYSSELNVNALLLGDSALYLCASSYGTAGANVLTFGAGSRLTVL.